This note documents a single TCR beta chain sequence. This clonotype appeared many times. Its binding antigen is unknown. Per-base quality was not reported, and no clone a single base away is much larger than it. From the germline V gene (reference sequence), CDR1 is SGHAT and CDR2 is FQDESV. The trim is 7 bases for V and 2 bases for J, with a gap of 17 bases between the germline ends. Measured from the cysteine to the phenylalanine, the CDR3 is 15 residues long. This entry keeps only the CDR3 DNA: 45 bases, framed from base 1. The sample originates from a study of T cells in Graves' hyperthyroidism and ophthalmopathy (dated by TCRdb to the late 2010s). In the study overall: Peripheral blood was sampled at the time of initial diagnosis, prior to any treatment. To identify TCR V-J signatures that set the groups apart, the researchers used a discovery cohort of about a hundred patients, made up of under 50 with Graves' ophthalmopathy and about 60 with stable Graves' hyperthyroidism. An independent validation cohort of around 19 hyperthyroidism patients and 15 or so patients who later progressed to ophthalmopathy tested prospective prediction of ophthalmopathy. The approximately 95 discovery patients were divided at random into training and test sets in a 7:3 ratio. In six Graves' hyperthyroidism patients, the study also compared T-cell repertoires from thyroid tissue with T-cell repertoires from blood. After sampling, hyperthyroidism patients received methimazole starting at 30 mg daily, and ophthalmopathy patients received high-dose intravenous methylprednisolone. TCR Vbeta CDR3 sequencing of 130 to 150 peripheral blood samples (around 45 ophthalmopathy, under 80 hyperthyroidism and roughly 17 progressor patients) is reported in the paper. Overall results and qualifications from the work: Most expanded thyroid clonotypes (frequency above 0.001) were also found in blood, which suggests that blood repertoires may mirror thyroid immune responses. In validation, progression to ophthalmopathy was predicted by the model with approximately 67% sensitivity and just over 72% specificity, a median of approximately 7.1 months before onset. No statistical method was used to fix the sample size in advance, and group allocation was not hidden from the investigators. Ophthalmopathy was separated from stable hyperthyroidism by a 13 V-J signature model, with around 88% sensitivity and 81% to 82% specificity obtained in cross-validation and 80%/75% obtained in testing.

A patient counted as having stable Graves' hyperthyroidism if no progression to ophthalmopathy occurred over 18 months of follow-up. Hyperthyroidism patients were newly diagnosed, with disease duration under 2 months, and aged 18 to 65 years. Patients with uncontrolled infections, other autoimmune diseases, pregnancy or lactation were excluded. Diagnoses were based on clinical symptoms, serum thyroxine and TRAb, thyroid ultrasound and orbital computed tomography. PBMCs were isolated from around 10 ml of fresh peripheral blood by Ficoll-Paque density gradient centrifugation. Total RNA was extracted using Trizol reagent, and RNA quality was assessed on an Agilent 2100 Bioanalyzer. TCR beta CDR3 regions were amplified from RNA transcripts. A first-round RT-PCR of the TCR CDR3 used the HTBI primer set with the Qiagen OneStep RT-PCR kit. A second multiplex PCR round built the libraries, followed by size selection and purification. Sequencing of the libraries was done on an Illumina HiSeq2000 using paired-end 100 bp reads. Turning to the authors' computational methods: Raw data were processed with SOAPnuke, discarding reads with adapters, uncalled bases, mean Phred below 15, or no exact constant-primer or identifier match. High-quality paired reads were merged using COPE v1.2.5, and each unique nucleotide sequence was defined as a clonotype. MiTCR v1.1 was used to align the clonotypes against IMGT TRBV, TRBD and TRBJ reference segments. The analysis was restricted to V-J combinations with a frequency above 0.0001, which together covered 98% to 99.2% of the repertoires. The TCS score was defined as F50 (clonal expansion) divided by E x V (chaos), with BLOSUM62-based TCRdist calculated between CDR3 peptides within each V-J. Welch's t-statistics and random forest reduced roughly 540 V-J features to 10 to 15, which were used in a naive Bayes classifier (R e1071). The public sequencing data were trimmed at Q25 with fastp and processed into clonotypes with MiXCR by TCRdb, which kept only in-frame beta chains. Rows with a matching CDR3 protein are joined into one entry that keeps the most common DNA and genes. These V and J calls are TCRdb output, not the study's own analysis. The sample table contains about 400,000 distinct CDR3 sequences; only one count was recorded for under 15% of them. Approximately 29% of the sample is held by the ten biggest clonotypes.

Sequenced sample: blood. The chain was built from TRBV11-1 and TRBJ2-5; TRBD1 is a weak D gene call, 5 bases matching. The source is a woman under 40 with Graves' hyperthyroidism. The CDR3 amino acid sequence is: CASNPQGPQQETQYF. At the DNA level, the sequence is TGTGCCAGCAACCCTCAGGGCCCCCAACAAGAGACCCAGTACTTC.